This T cell receptor (beta chain) was sequenced in a study of cytomegalovirus exposure and HLA in healthy donors. The assay was immunoSEQ multiplex PCR, and TCRdb's table has in-frame clones only and misses some. The profile shows under 200,000 clones, about 90% of them singletons. This clone was seen a single time. Its target is not known. Study-level results: TCR sequences were mostly rare, though some public TCRs occurred in many donors. Under in vitro conditions, a few CMV-associated chains were confirmed as specific for CMV antigens.

In germline, CDR1 is SGHRS, CDR2 YFSETQ. The CDR3 spans 13 residues. Deletions cut 1 base from V and 3 bases from J, with 8 bases between. The TCR comes from a woman aged 18-29 years in good health and CMV-seropositive. The specimen was PBMCs. The chain joins TRBV5-1 to TRBJ2-7; no clear D gene. The CDR3 coding sequence is TGCGCCAGCAGCTTGTCGACTGGCTACGAGCAGTACTTC. Residues: CASSLSTGYEQYF. Full variable domain (missing parts from reference TRBV5-1 and TRBJ2-7): KAGVTQTPRYLIKTRGQQVTLSCSPISGHRSVSWYQQTPGQGLQFLFEYFSETQRNKGNFPGRFSGRQFSNSRSEMNVSTLELGDSALYLCASSLSTGYEQYFGPGTRLTVT.